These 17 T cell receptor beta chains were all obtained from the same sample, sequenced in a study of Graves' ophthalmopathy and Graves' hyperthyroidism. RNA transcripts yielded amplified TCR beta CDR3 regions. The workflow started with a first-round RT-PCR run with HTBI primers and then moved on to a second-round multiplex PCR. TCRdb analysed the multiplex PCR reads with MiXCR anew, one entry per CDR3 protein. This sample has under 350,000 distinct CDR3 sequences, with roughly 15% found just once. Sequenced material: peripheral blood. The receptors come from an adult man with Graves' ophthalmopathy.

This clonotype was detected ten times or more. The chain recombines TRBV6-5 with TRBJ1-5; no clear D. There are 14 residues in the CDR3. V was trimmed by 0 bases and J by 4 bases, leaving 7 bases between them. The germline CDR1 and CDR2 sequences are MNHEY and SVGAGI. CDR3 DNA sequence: TGTGCCAGCAGTTACTCTAGCAGGAATCAGCCCCAGCATTTT. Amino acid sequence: CASSYSSRNQPQHF.

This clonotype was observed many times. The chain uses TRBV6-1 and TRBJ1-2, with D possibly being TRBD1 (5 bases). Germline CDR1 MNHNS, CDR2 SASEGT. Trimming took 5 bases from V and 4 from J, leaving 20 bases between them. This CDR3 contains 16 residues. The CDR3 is CASSIRPQQAGYGYTF. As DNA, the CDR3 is TGTGCCAGCAGTATCCGCCCCCAACAGGCGGGCTATGGCTACACCTTC.

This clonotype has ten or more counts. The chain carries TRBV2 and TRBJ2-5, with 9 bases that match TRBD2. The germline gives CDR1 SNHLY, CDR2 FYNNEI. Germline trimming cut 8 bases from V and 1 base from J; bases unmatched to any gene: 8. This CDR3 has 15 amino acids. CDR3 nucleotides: TGTGCCAGCCAAAAGATTAGCGGGAGCCAAGAGACCCAGTACTTC. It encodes CASQKISGSQETQYF. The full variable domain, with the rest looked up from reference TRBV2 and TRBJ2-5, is EPEVTQTPSHQVTQMGQEVILRCVPISNHLYFYWYRQILGQKVEFLVSFYNNEISEKSEIFDDQFSVERPDGSNFTLKIRSTKLEDSAMYFCASQKISGSQETQYFGPGTRLLVL.

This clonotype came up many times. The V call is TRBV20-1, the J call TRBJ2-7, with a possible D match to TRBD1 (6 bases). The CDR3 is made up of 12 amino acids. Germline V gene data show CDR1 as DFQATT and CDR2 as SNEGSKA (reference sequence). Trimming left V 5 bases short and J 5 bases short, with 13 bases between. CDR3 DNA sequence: TGCAGTGCTTTTTCACAGGGAGACGAGCAGTACTTC. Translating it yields CSAFSQGDEQYF.

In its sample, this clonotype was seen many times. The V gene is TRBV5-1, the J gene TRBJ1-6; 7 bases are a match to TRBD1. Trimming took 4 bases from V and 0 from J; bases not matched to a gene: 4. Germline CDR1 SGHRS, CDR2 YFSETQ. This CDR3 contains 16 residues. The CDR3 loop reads CASSAGTASYNSPLHF. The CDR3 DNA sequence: TGCGCCAGCAGCGCAGGGACAGCCTCCTATAATTCACCCCTCCACTTT. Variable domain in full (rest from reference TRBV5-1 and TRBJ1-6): KAGVTQTPRYLIKTRGQQVTLSCSPISGHRSVSWYQQTPGQGLQFLFEYFSETQRNKGNFPGRFSGRQFSNSRSEMNVSTLELGDSALYLCASSAGTASYNSPLHFGNGTRLTVT.

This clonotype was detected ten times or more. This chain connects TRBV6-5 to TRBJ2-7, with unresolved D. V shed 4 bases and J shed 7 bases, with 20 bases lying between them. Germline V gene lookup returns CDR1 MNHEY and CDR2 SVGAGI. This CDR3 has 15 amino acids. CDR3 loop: CASSLLVGNPNEQYF. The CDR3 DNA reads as TGTGCCAGCAGTTTGTTAGTTGGGAACCCAAATGAGCAGTACTTC.

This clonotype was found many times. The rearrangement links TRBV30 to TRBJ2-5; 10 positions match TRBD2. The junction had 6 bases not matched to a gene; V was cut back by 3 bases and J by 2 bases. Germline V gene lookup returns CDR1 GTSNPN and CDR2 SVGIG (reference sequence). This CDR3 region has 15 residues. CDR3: CAWRGTSVSQETQYF. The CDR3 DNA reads TGTGCCTGGAGGGGGACTAGCGTTTCACAAGAGACCCAGTACTTC. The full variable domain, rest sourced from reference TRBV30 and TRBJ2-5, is SQTIHQWPATLVQPVGSPLSLECTVEGTSNPNLYWYRQAAGRGLQLLFYSVGIGQISSEVPQNLSASRPQDRQFILSSKKLLLSDSGFYLCAWRGTSVSQETQYFGPGTRLLVL.

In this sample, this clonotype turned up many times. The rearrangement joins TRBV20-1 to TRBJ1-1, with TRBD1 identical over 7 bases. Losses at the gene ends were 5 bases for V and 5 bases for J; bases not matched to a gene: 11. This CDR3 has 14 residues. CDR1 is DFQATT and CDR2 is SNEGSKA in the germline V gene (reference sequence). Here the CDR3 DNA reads TGCAGTGCTTCCATGGACGGCAGGGGGACTGAAGCTTTCTTT. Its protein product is CSASMDGRGTEAFF.

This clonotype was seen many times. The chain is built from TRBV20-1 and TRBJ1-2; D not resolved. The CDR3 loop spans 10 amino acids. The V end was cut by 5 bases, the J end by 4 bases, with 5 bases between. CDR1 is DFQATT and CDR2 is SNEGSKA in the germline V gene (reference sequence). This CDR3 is CSASSYGYTF. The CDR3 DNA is TGCAGTGCTTCCTCCTATGGCTACACCTTC.

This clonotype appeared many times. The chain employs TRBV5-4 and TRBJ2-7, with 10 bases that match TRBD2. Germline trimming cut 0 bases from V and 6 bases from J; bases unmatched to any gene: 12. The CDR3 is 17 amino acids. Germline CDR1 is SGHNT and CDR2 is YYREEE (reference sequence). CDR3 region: CASSLGGAAGGRREQYF. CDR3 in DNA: TGTGCCAGCAGCTTGGGGGGGGCAGCGGGAGGGCGGCGCGAGCAGTACTTC.

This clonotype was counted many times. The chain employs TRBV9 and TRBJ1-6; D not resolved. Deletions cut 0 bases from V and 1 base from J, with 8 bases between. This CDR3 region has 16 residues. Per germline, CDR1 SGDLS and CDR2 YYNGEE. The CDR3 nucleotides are TGTGCCAGCAGCGTAGACGGATCGTCCTATAATTCACCCCTCCACTTT. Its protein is CASSVDGSSYNSPLHF.

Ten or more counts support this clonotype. The CDR3 loop reads CASSAGPPNYGYTF. In nucleotides, the CDR3 is TGTGCCAGCAGTGCCGGGCCGCCTAACTATGGCTACACCTTC. The chain carries TRBV2 and TRBJ1-2; D is uncertain. Looked up from germline, CDR1 is SNHLY and CDR2 is FYNNEI. The V gene lost 4 bases and the J gene lost 0 bases, with 9 bases spanning the gap. This CDR3 region has 14 residues.

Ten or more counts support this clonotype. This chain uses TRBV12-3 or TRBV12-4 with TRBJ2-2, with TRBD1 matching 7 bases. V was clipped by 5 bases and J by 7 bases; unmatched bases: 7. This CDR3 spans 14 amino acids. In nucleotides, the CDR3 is TGTGCCAGCAGTCCCGACAGGGCGGGCGGGGAGCTGTTTTTT. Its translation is CASSPDRAGGELFF.

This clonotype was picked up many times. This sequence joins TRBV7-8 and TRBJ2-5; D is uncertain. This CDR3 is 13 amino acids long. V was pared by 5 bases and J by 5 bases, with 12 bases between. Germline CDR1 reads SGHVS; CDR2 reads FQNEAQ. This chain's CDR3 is CASSRRHSETQYF. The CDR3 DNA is TGTGCCAGCAGCCGACGACATTCGGAGACCCAGTACTTC.

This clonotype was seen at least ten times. The CDR3 DNA sequence: TGTGCCAGCAGCCTCAGGTGGGGGACAGGGCAAAATGAGCAGTACTTC. The encoded protein is CASSLRWGTGQNEQYF. This rearrangement joins TRBV27 to TRBJ2-7; TRBD1 agrees at 9 bases. The CDR3 is 16 residues long. Germline V gene lookup returns CDR1 MNHEY and CDR2 SMNVEV (reference sequence). V lost 6 bases and J lost 7; bases outside the gene matches: 16.

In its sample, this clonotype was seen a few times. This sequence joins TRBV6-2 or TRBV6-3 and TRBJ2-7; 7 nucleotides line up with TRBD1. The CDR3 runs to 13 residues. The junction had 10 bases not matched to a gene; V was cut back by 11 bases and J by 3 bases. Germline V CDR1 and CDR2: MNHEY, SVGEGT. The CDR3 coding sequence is TGTGCCCCCGAACAGGGGCTCCTCTACGAGCAGTACTTC. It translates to CAPEQGLLYEQYF.

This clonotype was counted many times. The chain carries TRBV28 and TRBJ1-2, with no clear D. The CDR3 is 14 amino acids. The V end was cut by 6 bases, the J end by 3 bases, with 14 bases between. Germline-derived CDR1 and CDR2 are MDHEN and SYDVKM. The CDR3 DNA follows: TGTGCCAGCAGGCTATCAGGAGACCACTATGGCTACACCTTC. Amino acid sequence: CASRLSGDHYGYTF.